These 24 T cell receptor beta chains were all obtained from the same sample, sequenced in a study of neurological immune-mediated disorders (dated by TCRdb to about 2019). Preparation of the library involved 5' RACE. The instrument was an Illumina HiSeq 2500. In-frame beta chains were kept once TCRdb had trimmed the public reads at Q25 with fastp and called clones with MiXCR. Every distinct CDR3 protein forms one entry, paired with its most common genes and DNA. In this sample the table shows just under 60,000 distinct CDR3 sequences, around 3.5% of which occur a single time. Clones ranked in the top ten supply more than 2.5% of the sample. The source material was PBMCs. The receptors were sampled from a woman younger than 45 with multiple sclerosis.

This clonotype came up a few times. A read error is possible here, since a much larger clone lies one base away. The V gene is TRBV5-1, the J gene TRBJ2-5; unclear D gene. The length of the CDR3 is 12 residues. Germline lookup yields CDR1 SGHRS and CDR2 YFSETQ. Trimming pared 3 bases from V and 7 bases from J, leaving 10 bases between. CDR3 nucleotide sequence: TGCGCCAGCAGCTCACCTAAAGGGACCCAGTACTTC. Residues: CASSSPKGTQYF.

This clonotype was seen repeatedly, ten times or more. The chain carries TRBV10-2 and TRBJ2-7; D gene unclear. V was clipped by 3 bases and J by 2 bases, with 11 bases between them. Germline lookup yields CDR1 WSHSY and CDR2 SAAADI. The CDR3 has 14 residues. CDR3 sequence: CASSEMGGPYEQYF. CDR3 DNA sequence: TGCGCCAGCAGTGAAATGGGTGGCCCCTACGAGCAGTACTTC.

The sample holds many counts of this clonotype. This sequence joins TRBV9 and TRBJ2-2; 9 nucleotides match TRBD1. Unmatched junction bases numbered 7, after V lost 0 bases and J lost 4 bases. There are 17 residues in the CDR3. The germline V gene encodes CDR1 SGDLS and CDR2 YYNGEE. The CDR3 region is CASSVGYRGLFTGELFF. The CDR3 DNA sequence: TGTGCCAGCAGCGTAGGTTACAGGGGGCTTTTCACCGGGGAGCTGTTTTTT.

This clonotype was seen ten or more times. J is TRBJ2-7 and V is TRBV20-1; a weak D match, TRBD2 (5 bases). V lost 1 base, J lost 5 bases, and 18 bases lay in between. CDR3 length equals 15 residues. CDR1 DFQATT and CDR2 SNEGSKA come from the germline V gene (reference sequence). The CDR3 nucleotides read TGCAGTGCTAGAGTTCCCCTAGCTGACACGGACGAGCAGTACTTC. Translated: CSARVPLADTDEQYF.

This clonotype was counted between two and nine times. J is TRBJ1-2 and V is TRBV20-1; D remains unclear. V was shortened by 5 bases and J by 1 base, with 11 bases between the two germline ends. The CDR3 loop spans 13 amino acids. The germline V gene has CDR1 DFQATT and CDR2 SNEGSKA (reference sequence). Written as DNA, the CDR3 is TGCAGTGCTTTAATTAGCCTTAACTATGGCTACACCTTC. Protein product: CSALISLNYGYTF.

The table lists this clonotype with many counts. The chain is built from TRBV6-2 or TRBV6-3 and TRBJ2-2, with unresolved D. Germline CDR1 is MNHEY and CDR2 is SVGEGT. The CDR3 has 16 amino acids. V was cut by 8 bases and J by 5 bases, with 21 bases left in between. The CDR3, as DNA: TGTGCCAGCTCCAAACTCCCCGGCGGAACAACCGGGGAGCTGTTTTTT. This codes for CASSKLPGGTTGELFF.

This clonotype was observed many times. The rearrangement uses TRBV3-1 and TRBJ1-2; D not resolved. Trimming left V 0 bases short and J 4 bases short, with 9 bases between. CDR3 length: 14 amino acids. Germline V lookup: CDR1 LGHDT, CDR2 YNNKEL (reference sequence). The DNA of the CDR3 is TGTGCCAGCAGCCAAGAGGACGGCGCCTATGGCTACACCTTC. Translating it yields CASSQEDGAYGYTF. Full variable domain (missing parts from reference TRBV3-1 and TRBJ1-2): DTAVSQTPKYLVTQMGNDKSIKCEQNLGHDTMYWYKQDSKKFLKIMFSYNNKELIINETVPNRFSPKSPDKAHLNLHINSLELGDSAVYFCASSQEDGAYGYTFGSGTRLTVV.

This clonotype was seen many times. This chain joins TRBV13 and TRBJ1-6, with D perhaps TRBD1 (5 bases). V was shortened by 2 bases and J by 7 bases, with 9 bases between the two germline ends. The CDR3 length is 14 residues. In germline, CDR1 is PRHDT, CDR2 FYEKMQ (reference sequence). The CDR3: CASSLTTANSPLHF. The CDR3 nucleotides read TGTGCCAGCAGCTTAACGACAGCAAATTCACCCCTCCACTTT.

This clonotype was counted many times. The gene calls are TRBV20-1 and TRBJ1-5, with D possibly being TRBD1 (5 bases). Deletions cut 3 bases from V and 1 base from J, with 13 bases between. Germline values: CDR1 DFQATT, CDR2 SNEGSKA (reference sequence). The length of the CDR3 is 15 residues. CDR3 bases: TGCAGTGCTAGGATCCTAGAGGGGAGCAATCAGCCCCAGCATTTT. Translating it yields CSARILEGSNQPQHF.

This clonotype was seen many times. The J gene is TRBJ2-3, the V gene TRBV11-2; 11 bases are a match to TRBD2. CDR3 length: 16 amino acids. In germline, CDR1 is SGHAT, CDR2 FQNNGV. Trimming took 3 bases from V and 2 from J; bases not matched to a gene: 4. CDR3 protein: CASSLGTSGITDTQYF. The CDR3 DNA follows: TGTGCCAGCAGCTTGGGGACTAGCGGAATCACAGATACGCAGTATTTT.

Only a few counts were recorded for this clonotype. One base away lies a much larger clone, so this may be a sequencing read error. The V gene is TRBV28, the J gene TRBJ1-2; D is undetermined. The CDR3 length is 11 residues. The germline V gene encodes CDR1 MDHEN and CDR2 SYDVKM. The V end lost 8 bases, the J end lost 5 bases, and 9 bases lay between the germline ends. The CDR3 DNA sequence: TGTGCCAGCGGTAAGGGTTATGGCTACACCTTC. Translated, it gives CASGKGYGYTF.

This clonotype occurred many times. V is TRBV20-1 and J is TRBJ2-7; D is unclear. The CDR3 consists of 12 residues. Germline CDR1 and CDR2: DFQATT and SNEGSKA (reference sequence). V lost 3 bases and J lost 3, with 9 bases in between. DNA for the CDR3: TGCAGTGCTAGTCTCAGAGGCTACGAGCAGTACTTC. Its protein product is CSASLRGYEQYF.

This clonotype was seen at least ten times. The chain carries TRBV5-4 and TRBJ1-4, with 9 bases fitting TRBD1. In germline, CDR1 is SGHNT, CDR2 YYREEE (reference sequence). The trim removed 4 bases at V and 4 bases at J, leaving 8 bases unmatched. The CDR3 contains 16 residues. This CDR3 reads CASSAKPGQGNEKLFF. The CDR3 DNA sequence: TGTGCCAGCAGCGCCAAACCGGGACAGGGTAATGAAAAACTGTTTTTT.

Many counts were recorded for this clonotype. The rearrangement joins TRBV20-1 to TRBJ2-7; D gene ambiguous. V lost 3 bases to trimming and J lost 0 bases, with 6 bases between them. The CDR3 runs to 12 residues. Germline assignment: CDR1 DFQATT and CDR2 SNEGSKA (reference sequence). CDR3 in amino acids: CSASTSSYEQYF. The DNA for the CDR3 is TGCAGTGCTAGCACTTCCTCCTACGAGCAGTACTTC.

This clonotype came up many times. The CDR3 loop reads CASSPGTGTKNYGYTF. DNA for the CDR3: TGCGCCAGCAGCCCCGGGACAGGAACTAAGAACTATGGCTACACCTTC. The chain joins TRBV5-1 to TRBJ1-2; 8 bases map to TRBD1. J gave up 2 bases and V 4 bases, and 10 bases lay outside the gene matches. This CDR3 spans 16 amino acids. Germline values: CDR1 SGHRS, CDR2 YFSETQ.

This clonotype was counted many times. J is TRBJ1-2 and V is TRBV27; 11 nucleotides line up with TRBD1. The ends lost 2 bases at V and 6 bases at J; junction bases unmatched: 8. The CDR3 consists of 16 residues. CDR1 and CDR2 from the germline V gene are MNHEY and SMNVEV (reference sequence). The CDR3 DNA reads TGTGCCAGCAGTTTAGGGACAGGGGGTAGAAAGGATGGCTACACCTTC. Protein product: CASSLGTGGRKDGYTF.

This clonotype was picked up many times. The chain combines TRBV5-1 with TRBJ2-5; possible D gene TRBD1, 7 bases. The CDR3 is 14 amino acids. Germline V CDR1 and CDR2: SGHRS, YFSETQ. Trimming removed 4 bases at V and 1 base at J, with 11 bases between. The CDR3 sequence: CASSRGDSQETQYF. The CDR3 DNA reads as TGCGCCAGCAGCCGCGGGGACAGCCAAGAGACCCAGTACTTC.

The chain carries TRBV20-1 and TRBJ1-4, with D possibly being TRBD1 (6 bases). Germline CDR1 DFQATT, CDR2 SNEGSKA (reference sequence). The CDR3 has 13 amino acids. Deletions cut 6 bases from V and 6 bases from J, with 14 bases between. This CDR3 is CSADGQRDEKLFF. DNA for the CDR3: TGCAGTGCCGACGGACAGCGCGATGAAAAACTGTTTTTT.

Ten or more counts support this clonotype. Here the CDR3 reads CSATRGSGGVGETQYF. CDR3 coding DNA: TGCAGTGCCACCCGGGGAAGCGGGGGGGTGGGAGAGACCCAGTACTTC. The chain carries TRBV20-1 and TRBJ2-5, with 10 bases aligning to TRBD2. This CDR3 contains 16 residues. V was clipped by 6 bases and J by 4 bases; unmatched bases: 14. The V gene's germline CDR1 is DFQATT and CDR2 SNEGSKA (reference sequence).

There are many counts of this clonotype. V and J are TRBV9 and TRBJ2-7; D might be TRBD1 or TRBD2, each matching 5 bases. Between the trimmed V and J ends, which lost 4 bases and 0 bases, there was a span of 14 bases. CDR3 size: 15 residues. The germline V gene has CDR1 SGDLS and CDR2 YYNGEE. CDR3 DNA sequence: TGTGCCAGCAGCTTCCAGCCAGGGAGCTCCTACGAGCAGTACTTC. It translates to CASSFQPGSSYEQYF.

This clonotype was seen ten or more times. The V and J genes are TRBV5-1 and TRBJ2-3; D tentatively fits TRBD1 or TRBD2 (5 bases each). V was trimmed by 4 bases and J by 0 bases, leaving 15 bases between them. Germline V gives CDR1 SGHRS, CDR2 YFSETQ. CDR3 length: 16 amino acids. The CDR3 is CASSPQGRPSTDTQYF. The CDR3 DNA follows: TGCGCCAGCAGCCCTCAGGGACGTCCTAGCACAGATACGCAGTATTTT.

This clonotype was found many times. The chain recombines TRBV12-3 or TRBV12-4 with TRBJ2-3; 10 bases are a match to TRBD2. The CDR3 length is 14 residues. V lost 7 bases, J lost 9 bases, and 10 bases stayed unmatched. CDR3 DNA sequence: TGTGCCAGCACCCTAGCGGGGGTCGGGGACACGCAGTATTTT. Encoded protein: CASTLAGVGDTQYF.

With regard to this clonotype: The germline gene is not matched at one end of the junction; a read error may be the cause. V usage is TRBV15 and J usage is TRBJ1-5; D not certain. The CDR3 loop spans 18 amino acids. Germline values: CDR1 LNHNV, CDR2 YYDKDF (reference sequence). The CDR3 region is CATSRASRASRGNQPQNF. In nucleotides, the CDR3 is TGTGCCACCAGCAGAGCCTCCCGGGCCTCGAGAGGCAATCAGCCCCAGAATTTT.

The table lists this clonotype with many counts. DNA for the CDR3: TGCGCCAGCAGCCCAAACCCCGGGACTAGCGGGGCGGCGCAGTATTTT. Protein sequence: CASSPNPGTSGAAQYF. V usage is TRBV5-1 and J usage is TRBJ2-3, with 13 bases identical to TRBD2. The CDR3 runs 16 residues. The J segment lost 10 bases and the V segment lost 4 bases, leaving 12 bases of the junction unmatched. The germline gives CDR1 SGHRS, CDR2 YFSETQ.